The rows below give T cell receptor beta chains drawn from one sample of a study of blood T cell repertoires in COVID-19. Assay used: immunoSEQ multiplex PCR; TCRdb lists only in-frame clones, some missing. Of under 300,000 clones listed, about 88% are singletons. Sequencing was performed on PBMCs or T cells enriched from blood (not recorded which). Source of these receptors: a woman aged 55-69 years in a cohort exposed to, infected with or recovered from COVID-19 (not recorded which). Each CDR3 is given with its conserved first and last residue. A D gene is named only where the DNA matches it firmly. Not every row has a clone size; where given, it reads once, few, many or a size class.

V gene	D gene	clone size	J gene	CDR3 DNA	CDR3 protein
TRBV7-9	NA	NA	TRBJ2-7	TGTGCCAGCAGCCGGGACTTCCCCGCACGAAAGTACTTC	CASSRDFPARKYF
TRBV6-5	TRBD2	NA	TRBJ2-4	TGTGCCAGCAGTTTTAGCGGGAGGTCGACCAAAAACATTCAGTACTTC	CASSFSGRSTKNIQYF
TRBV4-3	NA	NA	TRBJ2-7	TGCGCCAGCAGCCAAGATGTGGGACTCGGCTACGAGCAGTACTTC	CASSQDVGLGYEQYF
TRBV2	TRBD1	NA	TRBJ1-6	TGTGCCAGCATGTTACAGGGGACCGATAATTCACCCCTCCACTTT	CASMLQGTDNSPLHF
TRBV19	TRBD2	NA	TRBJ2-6	TGTGCCAGTAGTGGACTAGCGGGATCCATCTCTGGGGCCAACGTCCTGACTTTC	CASSGLAGSISGANVLTF
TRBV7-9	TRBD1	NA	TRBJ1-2	TGTGCCAGCAGCTTAGCGGCAGGGGGCGTCGGTGGCTACACCTTC	CASSLAAGGVGGYTF
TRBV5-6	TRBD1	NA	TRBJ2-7	TGTGCCAGCAGCTTAACCCGGGACAGTCCCTCCTACGAGCAGTACTTC	CASSLTRDSPSYEQYF
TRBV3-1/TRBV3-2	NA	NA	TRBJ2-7	TGTGCCAGCACCCGAGCCCACGAGCAGTACTTC	CASTRAHEQYF
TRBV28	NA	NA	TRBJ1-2	TGTGCCAGCTTAGAATGGGGCCTGGGCAACTATGGCTACACCTTC	CASLEWGLGNYGYTF
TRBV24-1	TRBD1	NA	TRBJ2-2	TGTGCCACCAGTGATCCAACCAGACAGGGCCTAAACACCGGGGAGCTGTTTTTT	CATSDPTRQGLNTGELFF
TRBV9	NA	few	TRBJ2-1	TGTGCCAGCAGCGTAGCAGGGGTATCCTACAATGAGCAGTTCTTC	CASSVAGVSYNEQFF
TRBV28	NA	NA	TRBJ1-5	TGTGCCAGCAGTCAACTTGAGGATCCCAATCAGCCCCAGCATTTT	CASSQLEDPNQPQHF
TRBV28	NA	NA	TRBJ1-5	TGTGCCACCAGCCGGGAGGGTTTTGGCAATCAGCCCCAGCATTTT	CATSREGFGNQPQHF